The TCR beta chain described here comes from a study of radiotherapy plus CTLA-4 blockade in lung cancer. Study as a whole: For about 18% of patients, objective responses occurred, and around 31% had disease control. Whole-study results and caveats: Interferon-beta and early blood T cell clone dynamics reportedly predicted response best. Researchers report tumor-derived TCR clones expanding in blood after radiotherapy plus ipilimumab.

Produced via immunoSEQ multiplex PCR; TCRdb's table is partial and in-frame only. Seen here are about 90,000 clones, around 81% observed once, and the top ten hold roughly 14%. Lung cancer patients with chemo-refractory metastatic non-small-cell disease were given focal radiation plus CTLA-4 blockade with ipilimumab. Trimming shortened V by 2 bases and J by 2 bases, and 12 bases separated the two germline ends. Per germline, CDR1 LGHNA and CDR2 YSLEER. The CDR3 totals 15 residues. As concerns this clone: Its matching antigen is unknown.

J is TRBJ1-2 and V is TRBV4-3; weak D call: TRBD1 (6 bases). The sequence was obtained from a human donor with non-small cell lung cancer that progressed on radiotherapy plus ipilimumab. The sequences come from peripheral blood, collected from a patient treated with radiotherapy plus ipilimumab. CDR3 protein: CASSQLGRGNYGYTF. The DNA for the CDR3 is TGCGCCAGCAGCCAACTCGGCAGGGGAAACTATGGCTACACCTTC.